This TCR beta chain was observed in a study of T cells in Graves' hyperthyroidism and ophthalmopathy. There were TCR beta CDR3 regions amplified from RNA transcripts. Initially, a first-round RT-PCR of the TCR CDR3 employed the HTBI primer set. TCRdb re-derived calls from the multiplex PCR reads in MiXCR, one entry per CDR3 protein. There are approximately 590,000 distinct CDR3 sequences in the sample; 40% to 55% occur only once, and roughly 8.2% lies in the top ten. Concerning this clonotype itself: Its antigen is unidentified.

Points from the study as a whole: Also found in blood were most expanded thyroid clonotypes above 0.001. Ophthalmopathy was identified by the model a median approximately 6.9 months ahead of onset.

The CDR3 spans 16 residues. The germline CDR1 and CDR2 sequences are ENHRY and SYGVKD. V shed 3 bases, J shed 5 bases, and the junction held 12 bases outside the gene matches. Patients counted as stable if ophthalmopathy did not develop within 18 months. Each diagnosis was grounded in clinical symptoms, serum thyroxine and TRAb, thyroid ultrasound, and orbital computed tomography. Sequencing was done on a sample of peripheral blood or thyroid tissue (not recorded which). The rearrangement links TRBV10-3 to TRBJ2-5; 7 bases map to TRBD2. This TCR was recovered from a woman between 18 and 29 years old with Graves' hyperthyroidism. CDR3: CAISDLRGEGWETQYF. CDR3 nucleotides: TGTGCCATCAGTGATCTCCGGGGGGAGGGATGGGAGACCCAGTACTTC.